This TCR beta chain is drawn from a study of shared clonotypes between healthy human individuals. The table came from immunoSEQ multiplex PCR; TCRdb's copy has only in-frame clones and leaves some out. In the table there are some 1,400,000 clones, more than 95% of which are singletons. Sequencing was done on a sample of naive CD4+ T cells sorted from blood. As to subset: CD45RA+ positively selected. This receptor was taken from a man aged 30-40 years in good health.

The CDR3 loop reads CASSLQGRDYEQYF. In DNA, the CDR3 is TGTGCCAGCAGCTTGCAGGGGAGAGACTACGAGCAGTACTTC. The rearrangement links TRBV5-6 to TRBJ2-7; maybe TRBD1 (6 bases). V lost 1 base and J 3 bases, leaving 11 bases between the germline ends. CDR1 and CDR2 from the germline V gene are SGHDT and YYEEEE. CDR3 size: 14 residues.